This passage covers 8 T cell receptor beta chains from one sample sequenced in a study of beta chain features in type 1 diabetes. Study-level results: The study found moderately but significantly shorter TCRB CDR3s in all four CD4+ subsets of Type 1 diabetes patients.

Expressed TCRB transcripts were sequenced because the entire RNA isolate underwent reverse transcription. Clones were read by immunoSEQ multiplex PCR, and TCRdb kept only the in-frame ones, dropping some. Among a few hundred thousand clones listed, around 24% were seen once. For these TCRs, the target antigens are not known. The sequencing input was naive CD4+ T cells from blood. Every receptor here comes from a woman aged 25 to 39 with type 1 diabetes.

This clone was seen a handful of times. The chain carries TRBV15 and TRBJ2-1, with 7 bases matching TRBD2. Germline loops: CDR1 LNHNV, CDR2 YYDKDF (reference sequence). The CDR3 consists of 18 residues. V shed 3 bases, J shed 3 bases, and the junction held 14 bases outside the gene matches. The CDR3 sequence: CATSRTRLAAGVYNEQFF. CDR3 sequence (DNA): TGTGCCACCAGCAGGACCCGACTTGCGGCGGGAGTCTACAATGAGCAGTTCTTC.

The chain combines TRBV30 with TRBJ2-7; D might be TRBD1 (6 bases). There are 14 residues in the CDR3. V lost 5 bases, J lost 1 base, and 15 bases lay in between. The germline V gene has CDR1 GTSNPN and CDR2 SVGIG (reference sequence). The CDR3 is CAWGAGERSYEQYF. As DNA, the CDR3 is TGTGCCTGGGGAGCAGGGGAGAGATCCTACGAGCAGTACTTC.

This clone was counted between two and nine times. The J gene is TRBJ2-5, the V gene TRBV30, with 9 bases that match TRBD2. The V segment lost 2 bases and the J segment 2 bases; nucleotides outside the gene matches: 6. CDR1 and CDR2 (germline): GTSNPN, SVGIG (reference sequence). The CDR3 sequence is 15 residues long. This CDR3 is CAWSILAGRQETQYF. The CDR3 nucleotides are TGTGCCTGGAGTATTCTAGCGGGAAGGCAAGAGACCCAGTACTTC.

The chain has TRBV9 and TRBJ2-3; 7 positions agree with TRBD2. The germline gives CDR1 SGDLS, CDR2 YYNGEE. Trimming cost V 2 bases and J 4 bases; bases outside gene matches: 10. The CDR3 sequence is 16 residues long. The CDR3 loop reads CASSVGGRARADTQYF. In DNA form, the CDR3 reads TGTGCCAGCAGCGTGGGTGGGAGGGCCCGCGCAGATACGCAGTATTTT.

This clone was counted a few times. The chain is built from TRBV4-1 and TRBJ2-7; unclear D gene. CDR3 size: 17 residues. The V and J ends lost 3 bases and 3 bases respectively, with 21 bases between them. Germline CDR1 is MGHRA and CDR2 is YSYEKL. CDR3 protein: CASSHVLQTGLLYEQYF. The CDR3 DNA is TGCGCCAGCAGCCATGTACTACAAACGGGTCTCCTCTACGAGCAGTACTTC.

The chain is built from TRBV11-3 and TRBJ2-5; D unresolved. Germline values: CDR1 SGHNT, CDR2 YENEEA. The CDR3 has 11 amino acids. The V end lost 4 bases, the J end lost 2 bases, and 2 bases lay between the germline ends. CDR3: CASSSQETQYF. The DNA of the CDR3 is TGTGCCAGCAGCTCTCAAGAGACCCAGTACTTC.

V gene TRBV15 combines with J gene TRBJ1-1; D may be TRBD1 (5 bases). The V end lost 0 bases, the J end lost 5 bases, and 13 bases lay between the germline ends. CDR1 is LNHNV and CDR2 is YYDKDF in the germline V gene (reference sequence). The CDR3 has 15 residues. The CDR3 sequence: CATSRDWGVGTEAFF. The CDR3 nucleotides read TGTGCCACCAGCAGAGATTGGGGGGTAGGAACTGAAGCTTTCTTT.

The J gene is TRBJ1-2, the V gene TRBV29-1; no clear D. The CDR3 is made up of 12 amino acids. In germline, CDR1 is SQVTM, CDR2 ANQGSEA. Trimming cost V 7 bases and J 4 bases, with 13 bases left between them. CDR3 DNA sequence: TGCAGCGCGACGGAGGTGCTCTATGGCTACACCTTC. Its translation: CSATEVLYGYTF.